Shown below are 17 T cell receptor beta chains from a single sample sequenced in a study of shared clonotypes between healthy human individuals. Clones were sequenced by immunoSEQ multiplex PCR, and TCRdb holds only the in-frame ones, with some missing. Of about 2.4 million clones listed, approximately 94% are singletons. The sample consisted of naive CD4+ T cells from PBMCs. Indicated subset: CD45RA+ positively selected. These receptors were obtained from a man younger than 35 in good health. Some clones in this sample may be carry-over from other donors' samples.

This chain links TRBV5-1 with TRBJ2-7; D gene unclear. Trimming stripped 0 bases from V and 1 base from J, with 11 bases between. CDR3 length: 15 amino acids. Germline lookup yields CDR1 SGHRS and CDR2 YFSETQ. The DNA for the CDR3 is TGCGCCAGCAGCTTGGGGGTTCTTCTTTCCTACGAGCAGTACTTC. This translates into CASSLGVLLSYEQYF.

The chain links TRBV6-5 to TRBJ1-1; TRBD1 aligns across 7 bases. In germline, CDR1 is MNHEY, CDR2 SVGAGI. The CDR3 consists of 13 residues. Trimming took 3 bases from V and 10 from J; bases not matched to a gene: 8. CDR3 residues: CASSYNRRDRAFF. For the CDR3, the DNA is TGTGCCAGCAGTTATAACCGCCGGGACAGAGCTTTCTTT.

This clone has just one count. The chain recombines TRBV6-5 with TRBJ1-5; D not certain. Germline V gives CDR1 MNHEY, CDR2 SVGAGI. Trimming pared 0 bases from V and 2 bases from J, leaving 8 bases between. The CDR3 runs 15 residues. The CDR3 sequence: CASSYSSVGNQPQHF. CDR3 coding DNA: TGTGCCAGCAGTTACTCGAGTGTAGGCAATCAGCCCCAGCATTTT.

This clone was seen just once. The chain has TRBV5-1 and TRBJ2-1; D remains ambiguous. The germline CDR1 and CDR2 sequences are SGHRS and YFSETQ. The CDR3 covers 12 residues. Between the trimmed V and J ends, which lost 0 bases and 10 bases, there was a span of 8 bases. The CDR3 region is CASSLGPEEQFF. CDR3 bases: TGCGCCAGCAGCTTGGGACCCGAGGAGCAGTTCTTC. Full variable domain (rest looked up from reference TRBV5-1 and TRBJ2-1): KAGVTQTPRYLIKTRGQQVTLSCSPISGHRSVSWYQQTPGQGLQFLFEYFSETQRNKGNFPGRFSGRQFSNSRSEMNVSTLELGDSALYLCASSLGPEEQFFGPGTRLTVL.

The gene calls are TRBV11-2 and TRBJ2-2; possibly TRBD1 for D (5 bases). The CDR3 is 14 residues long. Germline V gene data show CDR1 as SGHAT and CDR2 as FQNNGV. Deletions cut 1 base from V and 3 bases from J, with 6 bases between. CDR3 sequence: CASSLVQDTGELFF. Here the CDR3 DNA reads TGTGCCAGCAGCTTAGTACAGGACACCGGGGAGCTGTTTTTT. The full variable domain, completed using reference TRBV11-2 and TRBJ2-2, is EAGVAQSPRYKIIEKRQSVAFWCNPISGHATLYWYQQILGQGPKLLIQFQNNGVVDDSQLPKDRFSAERLKGVDSTLKIQPAKLEDSAVYLCASSLVQDTGELFFGEGSRLTVL.

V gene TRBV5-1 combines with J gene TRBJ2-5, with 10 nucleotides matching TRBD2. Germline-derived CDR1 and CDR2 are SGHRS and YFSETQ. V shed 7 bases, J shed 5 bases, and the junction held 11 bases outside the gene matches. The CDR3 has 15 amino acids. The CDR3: CASSPSSGSGETQYF. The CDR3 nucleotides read TGCGCCAGCTCCCCTTCTAGCGGGAGCGGGGAGACCCAGTACTTC.

The DNA of the CDR3 is TGTGCCAGTAGAACCAGCCTGAACACTGAAGCTTTCTTT. It specifies CASRTSLNTEAFF. V usage is TRBV27 and J usage is TRBJ1-1; the D is unclear. Germline values: CDR1 MNHEY, CDR2 SMNVEV (reference sequence). V dropped 9 bases and J dropped 0 bases, with 11 bases sitting between them. This CDR3 is 13 amino acids long.

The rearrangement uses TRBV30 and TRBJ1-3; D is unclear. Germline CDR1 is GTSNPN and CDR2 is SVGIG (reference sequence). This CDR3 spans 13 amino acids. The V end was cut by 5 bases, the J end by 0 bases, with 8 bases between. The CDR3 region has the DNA TGTGCCTGGGCGGACGTCTCTGGAAACACCATATATTTT. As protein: CAWADVSGNTIYF.

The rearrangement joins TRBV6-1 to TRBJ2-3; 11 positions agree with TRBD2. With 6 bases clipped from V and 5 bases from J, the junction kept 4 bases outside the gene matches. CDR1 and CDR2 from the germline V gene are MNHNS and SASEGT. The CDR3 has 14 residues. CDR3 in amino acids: CASRTSGIQDTQYF. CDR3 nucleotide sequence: TGTGCCAGCAGGACTAGCGGGATTCAAGATACGCAGTATTTT.

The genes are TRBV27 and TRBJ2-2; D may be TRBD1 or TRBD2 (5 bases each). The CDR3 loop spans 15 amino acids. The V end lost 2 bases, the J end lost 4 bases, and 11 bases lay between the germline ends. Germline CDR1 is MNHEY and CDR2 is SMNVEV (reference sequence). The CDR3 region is CASSLPRDGTGELFF. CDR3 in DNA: TGTGCCAGCAGTTTACCCAGGGACGGCACCGGGGAGCTGTTTTTT.

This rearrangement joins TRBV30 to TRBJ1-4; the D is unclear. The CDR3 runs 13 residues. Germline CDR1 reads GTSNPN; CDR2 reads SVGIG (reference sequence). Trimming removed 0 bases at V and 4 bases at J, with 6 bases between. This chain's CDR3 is CAWSVTVNEKLFF. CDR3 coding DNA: TGTGCCTGGAGTGTAACGGTTAATGAAAAACTGTTTTTT.

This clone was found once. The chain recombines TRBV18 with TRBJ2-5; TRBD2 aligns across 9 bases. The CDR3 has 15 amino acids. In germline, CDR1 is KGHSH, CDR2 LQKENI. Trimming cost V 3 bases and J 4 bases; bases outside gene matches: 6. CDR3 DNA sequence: TGTGCCAGCTCACCGGGCGGGAGGGCCAGAGAGACCCAGTACTTC. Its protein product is CASSPGGRARETQYF.

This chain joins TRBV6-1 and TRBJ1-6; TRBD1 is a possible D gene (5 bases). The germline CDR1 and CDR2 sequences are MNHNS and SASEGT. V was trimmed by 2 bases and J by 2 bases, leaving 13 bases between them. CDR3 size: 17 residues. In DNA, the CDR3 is TGTGCCAGCAGTGAACCCCAGGGAAGCGCCTATAATTCACCCCTCCACTTT. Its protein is CASSEPQGSAYNSPLHF.

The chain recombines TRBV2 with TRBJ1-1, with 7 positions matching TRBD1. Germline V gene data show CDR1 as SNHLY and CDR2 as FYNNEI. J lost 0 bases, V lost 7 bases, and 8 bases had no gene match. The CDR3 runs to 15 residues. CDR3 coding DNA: TGTGCCAGCACTATCGGACAGGCGGTGAACACTGAAGCTTTCTTT. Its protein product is CASTIGQAVNTEAFF.

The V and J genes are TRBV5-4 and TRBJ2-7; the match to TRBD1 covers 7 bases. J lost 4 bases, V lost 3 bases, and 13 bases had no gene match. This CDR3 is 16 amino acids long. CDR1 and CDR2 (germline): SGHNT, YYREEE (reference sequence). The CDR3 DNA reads TGTGCCAGCAGCTCCTGGGGGTGGGACAGACGTTACGAGCAGTACTTC. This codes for CASSSWGWDRRYEQYF.

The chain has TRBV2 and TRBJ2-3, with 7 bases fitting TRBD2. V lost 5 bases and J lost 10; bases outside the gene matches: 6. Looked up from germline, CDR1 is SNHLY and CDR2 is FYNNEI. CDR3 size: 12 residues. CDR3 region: CASSREADPQYF. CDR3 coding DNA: TGTGCCAGCAGTCGGGAGGCTGATCCGCAGTATTTT.

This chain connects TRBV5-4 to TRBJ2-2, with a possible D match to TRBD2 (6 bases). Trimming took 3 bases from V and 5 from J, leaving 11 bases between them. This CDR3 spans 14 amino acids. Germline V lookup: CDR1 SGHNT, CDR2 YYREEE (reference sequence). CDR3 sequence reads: CASSWGLSTGELFF. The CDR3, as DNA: TGTGCCAGCAGCTGGGGACTTTCTACCGGGGAGCTGTTTTTT.